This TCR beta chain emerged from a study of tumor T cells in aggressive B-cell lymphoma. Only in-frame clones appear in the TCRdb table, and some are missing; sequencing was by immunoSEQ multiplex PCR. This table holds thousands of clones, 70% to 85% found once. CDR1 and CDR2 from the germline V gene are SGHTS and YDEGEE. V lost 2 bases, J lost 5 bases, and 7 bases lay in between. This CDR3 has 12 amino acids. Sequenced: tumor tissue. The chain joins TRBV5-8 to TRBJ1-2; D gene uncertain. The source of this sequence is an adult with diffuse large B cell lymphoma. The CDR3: CASSFPEYGYTF. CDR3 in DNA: TGTGCCAGCAGCTTCCCGGAGTATGGCTACACCTTC.